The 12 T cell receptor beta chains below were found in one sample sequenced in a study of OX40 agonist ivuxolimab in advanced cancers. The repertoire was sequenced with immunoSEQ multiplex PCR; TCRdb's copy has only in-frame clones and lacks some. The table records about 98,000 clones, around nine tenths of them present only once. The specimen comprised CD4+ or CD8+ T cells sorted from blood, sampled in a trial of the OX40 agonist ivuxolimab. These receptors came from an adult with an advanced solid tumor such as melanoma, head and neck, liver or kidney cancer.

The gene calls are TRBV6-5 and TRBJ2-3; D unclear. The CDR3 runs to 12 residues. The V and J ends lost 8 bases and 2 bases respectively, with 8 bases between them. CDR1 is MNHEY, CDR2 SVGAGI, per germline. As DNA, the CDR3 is TGTGCCAGCCGCAGCACCACAGATACGCAGTATTTT. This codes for CASRSTTDTQYF.

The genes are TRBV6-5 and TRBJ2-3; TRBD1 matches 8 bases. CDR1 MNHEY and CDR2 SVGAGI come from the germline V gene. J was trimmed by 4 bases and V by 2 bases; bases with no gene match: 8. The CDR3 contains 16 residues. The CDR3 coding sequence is TGTGCCAGCAGTTACGGGCCAGGGGGCTTTCCAGATACGCAGTATTTT. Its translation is CASSYGPGGFPDTQYF.

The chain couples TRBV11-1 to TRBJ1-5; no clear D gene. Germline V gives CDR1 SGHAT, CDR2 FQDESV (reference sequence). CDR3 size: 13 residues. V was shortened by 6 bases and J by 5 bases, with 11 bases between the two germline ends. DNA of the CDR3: TGTGCCAGCAGTCTAACAGCAGATCAGCCCCAGCATTTT. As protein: CASSLTADQPQHF.

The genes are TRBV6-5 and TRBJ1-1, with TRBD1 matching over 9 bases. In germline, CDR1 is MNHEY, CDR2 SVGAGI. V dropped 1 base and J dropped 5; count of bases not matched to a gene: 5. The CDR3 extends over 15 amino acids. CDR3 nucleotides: TGTGCCAGCAGTTACTTGGGACAGGGATATACTGAAGCTTTCTTT. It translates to CASSYLGQGYTEAFF.

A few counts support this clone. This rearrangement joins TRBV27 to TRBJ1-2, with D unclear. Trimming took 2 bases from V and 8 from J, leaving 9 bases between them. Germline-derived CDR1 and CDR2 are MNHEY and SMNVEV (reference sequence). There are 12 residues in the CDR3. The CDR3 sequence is CASSLKGMGYTF. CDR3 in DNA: TGTGCCAGCAGTTTAAAAGGGATGGGCTACACCTTC.

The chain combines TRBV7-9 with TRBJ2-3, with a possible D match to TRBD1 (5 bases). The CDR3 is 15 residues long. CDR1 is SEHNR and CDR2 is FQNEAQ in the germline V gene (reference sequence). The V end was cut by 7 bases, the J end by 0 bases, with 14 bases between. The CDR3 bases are TGTGCCAGCACCCCGGACAAAGCTAGCACAGATACGCAGTATTTT. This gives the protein CASTPDKASTDTQYF.

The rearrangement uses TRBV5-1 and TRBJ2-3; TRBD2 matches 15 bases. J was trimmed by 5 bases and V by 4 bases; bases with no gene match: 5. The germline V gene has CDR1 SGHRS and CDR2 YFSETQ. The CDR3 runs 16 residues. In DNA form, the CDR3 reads TGCGCCAGCAGCAGGACTAGCGGGGGGGCCAAAGATACGCAGTATTTT. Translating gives CASSRTSGGAKDTQYF.

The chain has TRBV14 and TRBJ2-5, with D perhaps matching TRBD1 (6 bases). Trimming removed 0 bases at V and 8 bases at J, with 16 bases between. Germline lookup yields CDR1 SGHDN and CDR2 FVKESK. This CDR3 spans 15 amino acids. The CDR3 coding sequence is TGTGCCAGCAGCCAAGAACGCGGACAGATGGGTACCCAGTACTTC. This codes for CASSQERGQMGTQYF.

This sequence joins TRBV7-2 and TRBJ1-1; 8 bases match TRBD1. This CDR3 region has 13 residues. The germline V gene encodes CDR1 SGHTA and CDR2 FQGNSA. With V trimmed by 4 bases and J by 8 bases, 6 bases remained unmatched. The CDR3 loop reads CASSSQGALEAFF. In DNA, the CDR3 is TGTGCCAGCAGCTCCCAGGGGGCCCTAGAAGCTTTCTTT.

The CDR3 DNA reads as TGTGCCAGCAGCCGTACCACAGATACGCAGTATTTT. It encodes CASSRTTDTQYF. V is TRBV7-9 and J is TRBJ2-3; D gene ambiguous. This CDR3 region has 12 residues. The V end lost 5 bases, the J end lost 2 bases, and 5 bases lay between the germline ends. Germline CDR1 reads SEHNR; CDR2 reads FQNEAQ (reference sequence).

In nucleotides, the CDR3 is TGCGCCAGCGGTATGACTTCCTACGAGCAGTACTTC. It yields the protein CASGMTSYEQYF. This chain links TRBV5-1 with TRBJ2-7; D is unresolved. V was cut by 7 bases and J by 1 base, with 9 bases left in between. This CDR3 has 12 amino acids. The germline V gene encodes CDR1 SGHRS and CDR2 YFSETQ. The variable domain in full, completed from reference TRBV5-1 and TRBJ2-7, reads KAGVTQTPRYLIKTRGQQVTLSCSPISGHRSVSWYQQTPGQGLQFLFEYFSETQRNKGNFPGRFSGRQFSNSRSEMNVSTLELGDSALYLCASGMTSYEQYFGPGTRLTVT.

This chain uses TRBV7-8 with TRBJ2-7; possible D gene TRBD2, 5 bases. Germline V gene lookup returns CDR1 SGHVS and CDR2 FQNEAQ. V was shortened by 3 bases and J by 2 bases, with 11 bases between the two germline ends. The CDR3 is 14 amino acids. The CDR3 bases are TGTGCCAGCAGCTTGGGGAGAGTTACCTACGAGCAGTACTTC. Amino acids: CASSLGRVTYEQYF. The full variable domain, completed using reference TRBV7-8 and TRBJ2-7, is GAGVSQSPRYKVAKRGQDVALRCDPISGHVSLFWYQQALGQGPEFLTYFQNEAQLDKSGLPSDRFFAERPEGSVSTLKIQRTQQEDSAVYLCASSLGRVTYEQYFGPGTRLTVT.